This is a list of T cell receptor beta chains from one sample in a study of shared clonotypes between healthy human individuals. Data came from immunoSEQ multiplex PCR; TCRdb stores just in-frame clones and leaves some out. The data show 950,000 to 1,100,000 clones, about 75% seen once. Sequenced: memory CD4+ T cells sorted from blood. Receptors were obtained from a man between 18 and 29 years old in good health. CDR3s include the opening cysteine and the closing phenylalanine or tryptophan. A D gene is named only where the DNA matches it firmly. Clone size, where shown, is once, few, many, or a class for clones that have expanded.

TRBD1	.	TRBV30	TRBJ1-1	TGTGCCTGGAGTGTAAGGTGGGACAGGGGGCTTTCAGGAAAAGCTTTCTTT	CAWSVRWDRGLSGKAFF
.	.	TRBV27	TRBJ2-6	TGTGCCAGCAGTTCTGAAACTGGGGCCAACGTCCTGACTTTC	CASSSETGANVLTF
TRBD1	.	TRBV6-1	TRBJ1-1	TGTGCCAGCTTTACCGGGACAGCGAACACTGAAGCTTTCTTT	CASFTGTANTEAFF
.	.	TRBV6-1	TRBJ2-2	TGTGCCAGCAGTGAAGCGGGAGGTGGGACCGGGGAGCTGTTTTTT	CASSEAGGGTGELFF
TRBD2	.	TRBV29-1	TRBJ2-1	TGCAGCGGGGGTAGCGGGAGGGGAGGTGAGCAGTTCTTC	CSGGSGRGGEQFF
.	.	TRBV10-1	TRBJ1-2	TGCGCCAGCAGAGAGAGCTATGGCTACACCTTC	CASRESYGYTF
.	.	TRBV6-5	TRBJ1-3	TGTGCCAGCGCATCCTTTAAAGCCGGAAACACCATATATTTT	CASASFKAGNTIYF
TRBD1	.	TRBV7-9	TRBJ2-1	TGTGCCAGCAACCCGGGACAGGGGACGTATGAGCAGTTCTTC	CASNPGQGTYEQFF
.	.	TRBV10-2	TRBJ2-3	TGCGCCAGCGGAGATATTTCAGATACGCAGTATTTT	CASGDISDTQYF
.	.	TRBV5-1	TRBJ2-2	TGCGCCAGCAGCATAGAGGGGACTACCGGGGAGCTGTTTTTT	CASSIEGTTGELFF
.	.	TRBV2	TRBJ1-5	TGTGCCAGCAGTGGGGACGGGGATCAGCCCCAGCATTTT	CASSGDGDQPQHF
.	.	TRBV2	TRBJ2-5	TGTGCCAGCAGTGATGAGGCAAGGGGGACCCAGTACTTC	CASSDEARGTQYF
.	.	TRBV4-3	TRBJ1-2	TGCGCCAGCAGCCAAGAAGGGGCAGGTGGAAACTATGGCTACACCTTC	CASSQEGAGGNYGYTF
TRBD1	.	TRBV18	TRBJ2-3	TGTGCCAGCTCAGATCCGGGACAGGTGGCGCATACGCAGTATTTT	CASSDPGQVAHTQYF
.	.	TRBV6-6	TRBJ2-7	TGTGCCAGCAGTTACGGGGGTCTAGGGCCCTACGAGCAGTACTTC	CASSYGGLGPYEQYF
.	.	TRBV19	TRBJ1-5	TGTGCCAGTAGTACAGGGTCGGGGCGCAATCAGCCCCAGCATTTT	CASSTGSGRNQPQHF
.	.	TRBV2	TRBJ2-3	TGTGCCAGCAGTGGAGTAGGTAGGGGGGGAGAGCTCACAGATACGCAGTATTTT	CASSGVGRGGELTDTQYF
TRBD2	.	TRBV29-1	TRBJ2-3	TGCAGCGTCGGACTAGCGGGAGGACGGAGGGATACGCAGTATTTT	CSVGLAGGRRDTQYF
TRBD1	few	TRBV6-6	TRBJ1-1	TGTGCCAGCAGTTCGACAGGGCGAGGTACTGAAGCTTTCTTT	CASSSTGRGTEAFF
.	few	TRBV9	TRBJ2-6	TGTGCCAGCAGCGACCGGACAGCGGCTGGGGCCAACGTCCTGACTTTC	CASSDRTAAGANVLTF
.	.	TRBV10-1	TRBJ1-6	TGCGCCAGCAGTGAGGGGACGGACAATTCACCCCTCCACTTT	CASSEGTDNSPLHF
.	.	TRBV7-3	TRBJ1-5	TGTGCCAGCAGCCTAGCCGACAGAACTAATCAGCCCCAGCATTTT	CASSLADRTNQPQHF
TRBD1	.	TRBV7-9	TRBJ2-5	TGTGCCAGCAGCTCGTGGAGGACAGGGCTTGAGACCCAGTACTTC	CASSSWRTGLETQYF
.	.	TRBV7-9	TRBJ2-6	TGTGCCAGCTGTGCGGGGAACTCTGGGGCCAACGTCCTGACTTTC	CASCAGNSGANVLTF
.	many	TRBV12-5	TRBJ1-1	TGTGCTAGTGGTTCCCCTTTGGGCACTGAAGCTTTCTTT	CASGSPLGTEAFF
.	.	TRBV7-2	TRBJ2-5	TGTGCCAGCAGCCTGACCCGGGGGGAGACCCAGTACTTC	CASSLTRGETQYF
.	.	TRBV5-1	TRBJ2-7	TGCGCCAGCAGCCCTCGGACAGACTCCTACGAGCAGTACTTC	CASSPRTDSYEQYF
TRBD2	many	TRBV30	TRBJ2-2	TGTGCCTGGAGTACTAGCGGGAGGACGTTAAGGGGGACCGGGGAGCTGTTTTTT	CAWSTSGRTLRGTGELFF
.	.	TRBV2	TRBJ1-2	TGTGCCAGCAAAATCGGGGAAAGCAGCTATGGCTACACCTTC	CASKIGESSYGYTF
.	.	TRBV7-9	TRBJ2-7	TGTGCCAGCAGCTCCGGGACACATACCTACGAGCAGTACTTC	CASSSGTHTYEQYF